This passage covers 17 T cell receptor beta chains from one sample sequenced in a study of blood T cells in healthy people across ages. Sample-barcoded 5' priming and a J-beta primer mix drove a second PCR of about 6 to 12 cycles. Using its own MiXCR run on the 5' RACE reads, TCRdb lists one record per CDR3 protein. The sample lists 1.5 million to 2 million distinct CDR3 sequences, approximately 30% occurring once. The sequencing sample was made of blood. The receptors stem from a woman under 40 in good health.

For the CDR3, the DNA is TGCAGTGCTAGAGATGGAGGACTCCGCACAGATACGCAGTATTTT. It encodes CSARDGGLRTDTQYF. The J gene is TRBJ2-3, the V gene TRBV20-1; D is possibly TRBD2 (5 bases). Trimming shortened V by 0 bases and J by 1 base, and 11 bases separated the two germline ends. The germline CDR1 and CDR2 sequences are DFQATT and SNEGSKA (reference sequence). The CDR3 extends over 15 amino acids.

This chain uses TRBV2 with TRBJ2-1; 9 bases match TRBD1. The germline V gene encodes CDR1 SNHLY and CDR2 FYNNEI. Trimming cost V 6 bases and J 7 bases; bases outside gene matches: 7. The CDR3 is 14 residues long. The CDR3: CASRWDRDGNEQFF. CDR3 nucleotide sequence: TGTGCCAGCAGGTGGGACAGGGATGGGAATGAGCAGTTCTTC. The full variable domain, completed using reference TRBV2 and TRBJ2-1, is EPEVTQTPSHQVTQMGQEVILRCVPISNHLYFYWYRQILGQKVEFLVSFYNNEISEKSEIFDDQFSVERPDGSNFTLKIRSTKLEDSAMYFCASRWDRDGNEQFFGPGTRLTVL.

This clonotype was seen a few times. The J gene is TRBJ2-5, the V gene TRBV9, with 8 bases fitting TRBD2. The CDR3 length is 15 residues. Germline trimming cut 5 bases from V and 4 bases from J; bases unmatched to any gene: 10. CDR1 is SGDLS and CDR2 is YYNGEE in the germline V gene. The CDR3 region is CASSRSGEGGETQYF. The CDR3 nucleotides read TGTGCCAGCAGTCGTAGCGGGGAAGGTGGAGAGACCCAGTACTTC.

This sequence joins TRBV20-1 and TRBJ2-7; D is unresolved. TRBJ2-5 explains the end of the DNA better; the J call may be wrong. This CDR3 is built from 11 residues. Germline CDR1 DFQATT, CDR2 SNEGSKA (reference sequence). In DNA, the CDR3 is TGCAGTGCTCCTTTGCGTGGGACCCAGTACTTC. It specifies CSAPLRGTQYF.

The rearrangement joins TRBV5-5 to TRBJ2-2, with 7 bases aligning to TRBD2. Germline V gene data show CDR1 as SGHKS and CDR2 as YYEKEE (reference sequence). The CDR3 runs to 16 residues. The V and J ends lost 1 base and 4 bases, in that order; junction bases with no gene match: 7. In DNA form, the CDR3 reads TGTGCCAGCAGCTTGATCCTGGGGGGGACCACCGGGGAGCTGTTTTTT. Protein: CASSLILGGTTGELFF.

In its sample, this clonotype was seen a few times. The rearrangement uses TRBV5-1 and TRBJ1-6, with TRBD1 identical over 7 bases. The CDR3 runs to 15 residues. Germline V gives CDR1 SGHRS, CDR2 YFSETQ. The V segment lost 7 bases and the J segment 4 bases; nucleotides outside the gene matches: 8. CDR3 amino acids: CASATGTAYNSPLHF. The CDR3 coding sequence is TGCGCCAGCGCGACCGGGACAGCATATAATTCACCCCTCCACTTT.

About this clonotype itself: This may be a read error, as it is one base from a much larger clone. The chain joins TRBV7-8 to TRBJ1-4; a possible D gene is TRBD1 (6 bases). Germline values: CDR1 SGHVS, CDR2 FQNEAQ. The CDR3 sequence is 16 residues long. Trimming cost V 3 bases and J 7 bases, with 18 bases left between them. The CDR3, as DNA: TGTGCCAGCAGCTTGGGGGCACAGATTATTCGTGAAAAACTGTTTTTT. Translation: CASSLGAQIIREKLFF.

This clonotype was counted at least ten times. The rearrangement joins TRBV6-6 to TRBJ2-7; D possibly uses TRBD1 or TRBD2 (5 bases each). Germline V gene lookup returns CDR1 MNHNY and CDR2 SVGAGI (reference sequence). V lost 2 bases, J lost 0 bases, and 17 bases lay in between. The CDR3 is made up of 17 amino acids. CDR3 in DNA: TGTGCCAGCAGTTACCAGGGAATAGGACTGAGCTCCTACGAGCAGTACTTC. Residues: CASSYQGIGLSSYEQYF.

Regarding this clonotype: An end of the junction differs from the germline gene, which may be a read error. The chain employs TRBV20-1 and TRBJ2-5; D is possibly TRBD1 or TRBD2 (5 bases each). The assigned J gene may be wrong: the sequence end matches TRBJ2-7 better. This CDR3 is built from 14 residues. Germline values: CDR1 DFQATT, CDR2 SNEGSKA (reference sequence). The CDR3: CGARGDHIQGEQYF. The CDR3 DNA sequence: TGCGGTGCTAGAGGGGACCATATACAAGGCGAGCAGTACTTC.

On this clonotype: A much more abundant neighbour one base away suggests this may be a read error. J is TRBJ2-1 and V is TRBV27, with unresolved D. CDR1 and CDR2 from the germline V gene are MNHEY and SMNVEV (reference sequence). CDR3 length equals 15 residues. Trimming removed 4 bases from V and 6 bases from J, with 16 bases in between. This chain's CDR3 is CASSWSSRPCNEQFF. As DNA, the CDR3 is TGTGCCAGCAGTTGGTCGTCTAGACCGTGCAATGAGCAGTTCTTC.

This clonotype showed up many times. The chain recombines TRBV7-3 with TRBJ2-7, with D possibly matching TRBD1 (6 bases). The V and J ends lost 0 bases and 0 bases respectively, with 12 bases between them. The CDR3 is made up of 16 amino acids. Per the germline V gene, CDR1 is SGHTA and CDR2 is FQGTGA. CDR3 amino acids: CASSLTPGAPSYEQYF. The DNA of the CDR3 is TGTGCCAGCAGCTTAACTCCAGGGGCACCCTCCTACGAGCAGTACTTC.

V is TRBV6-5 and J is TRBJ2-7; 11 bases are shared with TRBD1. Germline V gives CDR1 MNHEY, CDR2 SVGAGI. The trim removed 6 bases at V and 2 bases at J, leaving 9 bases unmatched. This CDR3 has 16 amino acids. The CDR3: CASRPPRGQGAYEQYF. The CDR3 nucleotides read TGTGCCAGCAGGCCTCCTCGGGGACAGGGGGCCTACGAGCAGTACTTC.

The chain employs TRBV30 and TRBJ1-2; D gene ambiguous. Germline V gives CDR1 GTSNPN, CDR2 SVGIG (reference sequence). V gave up 2 bases and J gave up 3 bases, with 10 bases separating them. This CDR3 comprises 13 residues. This CDR3 is CAWSRGSYYGYTF. In nucleotides, the CDR3 is TGTGCCTGGAGTCGAGGGAGTTACTATGGCTACACCTTC.

This clonotype turned up a few times. The chain joins TRBV11-2 to TRBJ2-7; 8 bases are shared with TRBD1. This CDR3 region has 17 residues. CDR1 and CDR2 from the germline V gene are SGHAT and FQNNGV. The V gene end was trimmed by 0 bases and the J gene end by 3 bases; junction bases not matched to a gene: 10. The CDR3 coding sequence is TGTGCCAGCAGCTTAGAGGACAGGGCAGCTACCTTCTACGAGCAGTACTTC. This sequence encodes CASSLEDRAATFYEQYF.

The chain recombines TRBV5-1 with TRBJ2-3; D is possibly TRBD2 (6 bases). Trimming removed 0 bases from V and 1 base from J, with 12 bases in between. The CDR3 covers 16 residues. Germline CDR1 is SGHRS and CDR2 is YFSETQ. The CDR3 region has the DNA TGCGCCAGCAGCTTGGCCCCCGCTAGCGGCACAGATACGCAGTATTTT. The encoded protein is CASSLAPASGTDTQYF.

In its sample, this clonotype was seen a few times. A read error is possible here, since a much larger clone lies one base away. The chain links TRBV20-1 to TRBJ2-7; a possible D gene is TRBD2 (6 bases). Per germline, CDR1 DFQATT and CDR2 SNEGSKA (reference sequence). The ends were cut back, 0 bases at V and 4 bases at J, with 13 bases in the middle. CDR3 length equals 14 residues. The CDR3 is CSARDGRMVYEQYF. DNA for the CDR3: TGCAGTGCTAGAGATGGGAGGATGGTGTACGAGCAGTACTTC.

This sequence joins TRBV14 and TRBJ2-3, with no clear D. The germline V gene encodes CDR1 SGHDN and CDR2 FVKESK. Trimming took off 0 bases at V and 5 bases at J, with 12 bases between the two ends. This CDR3 has 15 residues. The CDR3 protein is CASSQDNWIRDTQYF. As DNA, the CDR3 is TGTGCCAGCAGCCAAGACAATTGGATTAGAGATACGCAGTATTTT.